The 28 T cell receptor beta chains below were found in one sample sequenced in a study of T cell repertoires in ileal Crohn's disease. Assay: immunoSEQ multiplex PCR; the TCRdb copy retains only in-frame clones and omits some. The table shows around 3,100 clones, with 89% occurring only once. The time point is: proximal margin of the surgical specimen (macroscopically non-inflamed). Sample: ileal tissue. These receptors all come from an adult with Crohn's disease.

The chain links TRBV29-1 to TRBJ2-3; tentative D call: TRBD2 (6 bases). Trimming left V 1 base short and J 3 bases short, with 14 bases between. Germline V gene lookup returns CDR1 SQVTM and CDR2 ANQGSEA. The CDR3 is made up of 15 amino acids. The CDR3 region has the DNA TGCAGCGTTGAAGTGGGGCGGGGTGGAACAGATACGCAGTATTTT. This sequence encodes CSVEVGRGGTDTQYF.

V usage is TRBV10-3 and J usage is TRBJ2-1; 9 bases match TRBD1. V lost 4 bases, J lost 4 bases, and 8 bases stayed unmatched. There are 16 residues in the CDR3. Germline V gives CDR1 ENHRY, CDR2 SYGVKD. The CDR3 is CAISGRQGGMYNEQFF. As DNA, the CDR3 is TGTGCCATCAGTGGACGACAGGGGGGGATGTACAATGAGCAGTTCTTC.

The rearrangement joins TRBV7-3 to TRBJ2-1; 8 bases are a match to TRBD2. V shed 0 bases, J shed 8 bases, and the junction held 3 bases outside the gene matches. CDR1 and CDR2 (germline): SGHTA, FQGTGA. The CDR3 extends over 14 amino acids. CDR3 protein: CASSLTGTSDEQFF. In DNA form, the CDR3 reads TGTGCCAGCAGCTTAACCGGGACTAGTGATGAGCAGTTCTTC.

CDR3: CASSYLGGAGQPQHF. The DNA for the CDR3 is TGTGCCAGCAGTTACTTAGGGGGCGCAGGGCAGCCCCAGCATTTT. The V call is TRBV6-6, the J call TRBJ1-5, with 7 positions matching TRBD1. Unmatched junction bases numbered 7, after V lost 1 base and J lost 7 bases. The CDR3 runs 15 residues. Germline V gene sequence: CDR1 MNHNY, CDR2 SVGAGI (reference sequence).

The chain links TRBV29-1 to TRBJ2-5; either TRBD1 or TRBD2 may fit D (5 bases each). CDR3 length equals 13 residues. The V and J ends lost 0 bases and 4 bases respectively, with 9 bases between them. CDR1 and CDR2 (germline): SQVTM, ANQGSEA. The CDR3 nucleotides are TGCAGCGTTGAAGATTTCGGGGCAGAGACCCAGTACTTC. Translation: CSVEDFGAETQYF.

This chain uses TRBV30 with TRBJ1-3; a weak D match, TRBD1 (6 bases). CDR1 and CDR2 (germline): GTSNPN, SVGIG (reference sequence). The CDR3 runs 13 residues. V was trimmed by 3 bases and J by 1 base, leaving 7 bases between them. CDR3 in amino acids: CAWSRGSGNTIYF. The CDR3, as DNA: TGTGCCTGGAGCAGGGGTTCTGGAAACACCATATATTTT. Full variable domain (remainder filled in from reference TRBV30 and TRBJ1-3): SQTIHQWPATLVQPVGSPLSLECTVEGTSNPNLYWYRQAAGRGLQLLFYSVGIGQISSEVPQNLSASRPQDRQFILSSKKLLLSDSGFYLCAWSRGSGNTIYFGEGSWLTVV.

The gene calls are TRBV19 and TRBJ2-2; 14 bases fit TRBD2. The CDR3 has 16 residues. Looked up from germline, CDR1 is LNHDA and CDR2 is SQIVND (reference sequence). J lost 3 bases, V lost 6 bases, and 3 bases had no gene match. The CDR3 loop is CASRPGLAGDTGELFF. The CDR3 coding sequence is TGTGCCAGTAGACCGGGACTAGCGGGAGACACCGGGGAGCTGTTTTTT.

The chain couples TRBV30 to TRBJ1-3; D not resolved. V shed 7 bases and J shed 4 bases, with 11 bases lying between them. This CDR3 is 12 amino acids long. Germline lookup yields CDR1 GTSNPN and CDR2 SVGIG (reference sequence). For the CDR3, the DNA is TGTGCCTCCGACTCGGGGGGAAACACCATATATTTT. Residues: CASDSGGNTIYF.

The rearrangement joins TRBV15 to TRBJ2-5; D remains ambiguous. V lost 0 bases and J lost 5, with 10 bases in between. Germline CDR1 reads LNHNV; CDR2 reads YYDKDF (reference sequence). There are 14 residues in the CDR3. CDR3 residues: CATSRDTGRETQYF. CDR3 DNA sequence: TGTGCCACCAGCAGAGATACCGGTCGGGAGACCCAGTACTTC.

The V call is TRBV21-1, the J call TRBJ2-7; the DNA was not used to check the table's D call, TRBD2. TRBV21-1 is flagged as a pseudogene. The CDR3 runs to 17 residues. The CDR3 bases are TGTGCCAGCAGCAAAGTTACCTCTGGCCAGGCGGGGGACGAGCAGTACTTC. Translated, it gives CASSKVTSGQAGDEQYF.

This clone was detected only once. The chain uses TRBV11-1 and TRBJ2-7; possible D gene TRBD1, 6 bases. The V and J ends lost 4 bases and 5 bases respectively, with 9 bases between them. Germline loops: CDR1 SGHAT, CDR2 FQDESV (reference sequence). This CDR3 contains 12 residues. CDR3 DNA sequence: TGTGCCAGCAGCTCTAACAGGGACGAGCAGTACTTC. Its protein is CASSSNRDEQYF.

The rearrangement joins TRBV10-3 to TRBJ2-3; 9 bases match TRBD2. J gave up 6 bases and V 8 bases, and 9 bases lay outside the gene matches. Germline CDR1 reads ENHRY; CDR2 reads SYGVKD. The CDR3 totals 14 residues. CDR3 amino acids: CAIAPSGKGDTQYF. The CDR3 DNA sequence: TGTGCCATCGCCCCTAGCGGGAAGGGGGATACGCAGTATTTT.

The chain uses TRBV18 and TRBJ1-3, with a tentative D call TRBD1 (6 bases). Germline V CDR1 and CDR2: KGHSH, LQKENI. This CDR3 has 15 amino acids. V was trimmed by 3 bases and J by 2 bases, leaving 11 bases between them. CDR3 amino acids: CASSPSAGAGNTIYF. The CDR3 DNA follows: TGTGCCAGCTCACCGTCGGCAGGGGCTGGAAACACCATATATTTT.

This chain joins TRBV9 and TRBJ2-2, with a tentative D call TRBD2 (5 bases). V was cut by 0 bases and J by 5 bases, with 11 bases left in between. CDR3 length: 15 amino acids. CDR1 and CDR2 from the germline V gene are SGDLS and YYNGEE. CDR3 protein: CASSVEGGLTGELFF. DNA of the CDR3: TGTGCCAGCAGCGTAGAGGGCGGGTTAACCGGGGAGCTGTTTTTT.

The chain combines TRBV15 with TRBJ1-4; D is unclear. V shed 0 bases and J shed 6 bases, with 8 bases lying between them. The CDR3 totals 14 residues. The V gene's germline CDR1 is LNHNV and CDR2 YYDKDF (reference sequence). CDR3 in amino acids: CATSRDIGHEKLFF. CDR3 nucleotide sequence: TGTGCCACCAGCAGAGACATAGGGCATGAAAAACTGTTTTTT. Filled out from reference TRBV15 and TRBJ1-4, the complete variable domain reads DAMVIQNPRYQVTQFGKPVTLSCSQTLNHNVMYWYQQKSSQAPKLLFHYYDKDFNNEADTPDNFQSRRPNTSFCFLDIRSPGLGDTAMYLCATSRDIGHEKLFFGSGTQLSVL.

The V call is TRBV12-5, the J call TRBJ2-7; D possibly corresponds to TRBD2 (6 bases). V was shortened by 4 bases and J by 0 bases, with 16 bases between the two germline ends. This CDR3 spans 16 amino acids. In germline, CDR1 is LGHNT, CDR2 FRNRAP. The CDR3 sequence: CASGSSPGLPSYEQYF. The CDR3 region has the DNA TGTGCTAGTGGTTCATCACCGGGACTCCCCTCCTACGAGCAGTACTTC.

The chain is built from TRBV11-2 and TRBJ2-1; perhaps TRBD1 as D (6 bases). From germline, CDR1 is SGHAT and CDR2 FQNNGV. The CDR3 has 16 residues. V was clipped by 4 bases and J by 9 bases, with 22 bases between them. CDR3 sequence reads: CASSSQGGLGSGEQFF. As DNA, the CDR3 is TGTGCCAGCAGCTCACAGGGTGGTTTGGGGTCCGGTGAGCAGTTCTTC.

The chain has TRBV11-2 and TRBJ2-7; no clear D. V lost 4 bases to trimming and J lost 2 bases, with 12 bases between them. Germline V gene lookup returns CDR1 SGHAT and CDR2 FQNNGV. This CDR3 has 14 residues. The CDR3 sequence is CASSSQRAAYEQYF. The CDR3, as DNA: TGTGCCAGCAGCTCACAACGGGCGGCCTACGAGCAGTACTTC.

The V gene is TRBV5-1, the J gene TRBJ2-3, with TRBD2 matching over 11 bases. Trimming cost V 5 bases and J 5 bases; bases outside gene matches: 7. The CDR3 length is 15 residues. CDR1 is SGHRS, CDR2 YFSETQ, per germline. CDR3 sequence: CASRFSGRAEDTQYF. The CDR3 bases are TGCGCCAGCAGGTTTAGCGGGAGGGCCGAAGATACGCAGTATTTT.

The CDR3 coding sequence is TGTGCCAGCAGTTTCCCCAGGGTTCCCACAGATACGCAGTATTTT. Its protein is CASSFPRVPTDTQYF. V usage is TRBV28 and J usage is TRBJ2-3; a possible D gene is TRBD1 (5 bases). There are 15 residues in the CDR3. The germline CDR1 and CDR2 sequences are MDHEN and SYDVKM. V was trimmed by 3 bases and J by 2 bases, leaving 12 bases between them.

The chain uses TRBV4-1 and TRBJ2-7, with TRBD1 matching 8 bases. The CDR3 extends over 15 amino acids. The germline gives CDR1 MGHRA, CDR2 YSYEKL. V was clipped by 2 bases and J by 7 bases; unmatched bases: 10. In nucleotides, the CDR3 is TGCGCCAGCAGCCAATACTCCCAGGGGGCGGGAGAGCAGTACTTC. Translating gives CASSQYSQGAGEQYF.

The chain has TRBV19 and TRBJ1-1; D is perhaps TRBD1 (6 bases). Germline lookup yields CDR1 LNHDA and CDR2 SQIVND (reference sequence). The CDR3 is 12 amino acids. The V end lost 3 bases, the J end lost 11 bases, and 13 bases lay between the germline ends. DNA for the CDR3: TGTGCCAGTAGTATTTTACAGGGATCCGCTTTCTTT. Amino acids: CASSILQGSAFF.

The V and J genes are TRBV6-6 and TRBJ2-3, with TRBD2 identical over 8 bases. V dropped 10 bases and J dropped 11; count of bases not matched to a gene: 8. The CDR3 contains 11 residues. The germline CDR1 and CDR2 sequences are MNHNY and SVGAGI (reference sequence). CDR3 region: CATISGGVQYF. CDR3 sequence (DNA): TGTGCCACAATATCGGGAGGGGTGCAGTATTTT.

The V and J genes are TRBV7-2 and TRBJ2-7; D tentatively fits TRBD1 or TRBD2 (5 bases each). Germline values: CDR1 SGHTA, CDR2 FQGNSA. Deletions cut 5 bases from V and 0 bases from J, with 14 bases between. The CDR3 spans 15 residues. In DNA form, the CDR3 reads TGTGCCAGCAGCATAGGGACGGAAGCCTCCTACGAGCAGTACTTC. Translation gives CASSIGTEASYEQYF.

This rearrangement joins TRBV10-3 to TRBJ1-5; a weak D match, TRBD1 (6 bases). V lost 2 bases and J lost 0, with 14 bases in between. There are 17 residues in the CDR3. CDR1 is ENHRY, CDR2 SYGVKD, per germline. In nucleotides, the CDR3 is TGTGCCATCAGTGAGAGGGGGGGCAGGAGTAGCAATCAGCCCCAGCATTTT. Its translation: CAISERGGRSSNQPQHF.

The chain joins TRBV18 to TRBJ2-7; TRBD2 aligns across 14 bases. The CDR3 has 14 residues. The germline V gene has CDR1 KGHSH and CDR2 LQKENI. V lost 4 bases and J lost 5; bases outside the gene matches: 1. Here the CDR3 DNA reads TGTGCCAGCTCACGGGGACTAGCGGGAGACGAGCAGTACTTC. As protein: CASSRGLAGDEQYF.

The CDR3 region has the DNA TGTGCCAGCAGCTTTCTAGGCAGGGCCAAGTTCTTC. Translation: CASSFLGRAKFF. This chain connects TRBV11-3 to TRBJ2-1; D is possibly TRBD1 (5 bases). CDR3 length: 12 amino acids. Germline V gene sequence: CDR1 SGHNT, CDR2 YENEEA. The V gene lost 3 bases and the J gene lost 14 bases, with 14 bases spanning the gap.

V usage is TRBV7-3 and J usage is TRBJ1-5; D remains ambiguous. Per the germline V gene, CDR1 is SGHTA and CDR2 is FQGTGA. V was cut by 3 bases and J by 4 bases, with 13 bases left in between. The CDR3 totals 15 residues. CDR3 nucleotide sequence: TGTGCCAGCAGCTTCAGGAGCTCCCTAAATCAGCCCCAGCATTTT. Residues: CASSFRSSLNQPQHF.